The 21 T cell receptor beta chains below were found in one sample sequenced in a study of cytomegalovirus exposure and HLA in healthy donors listed by TCRdb under 2017. Libraries were built with the immunoSEQ multiplex PCR assay. Here the immuneACCESS table is served through TCRdb, limited to in-frame sequences with V and J called. Missing clones are a known gap in these copies; in checked studies unresolved V genes cover under half, and the rest lacks a known reason. Here the sample has 150,000 to 200,000 clones; roughly 91% occur a single time. The ten largest account for 4.2% of the sample. The source material was PBMCs. These receptors all come from a man between 18 and 35 years old in good health and CMV-seropositive.

V gene TRBV6-1 combines with J gene TRBJ2-2; 7 nucleotides agree with TRBD2. Germline V lookup: CDR1 MNHNS, CDR2 SASEGT. V dropped 4 bases and J dropped 5; count of bases not matched to a gene: 7. The CDR3 spans 15 residues. CDR3 protein: CASSVGLVVTGELFF. The CDR3 nucleotides are TGTGCCAGCAGTGTCGGACTAGTGGTAACCGGGGAGCTGTTTTTT.

The chain links TRBV6-5 to TRBJ2-7, with D maybe TRBD1 (5 bases). The CDR3 consists of 14 residues. Per germline, CDR1 MNHEY and CDR2 SVGAGI. V was clipped by 4 bases and J by 1 base, with 11 bases between them. CDR3 bases: TGTGCCAGCAGTTCAGGGTTGAAATCCTACGAGCAGTACTTC. Amino acid sequence: CASSSGLKSYEQYF.

The chain links TRBV4-1 to TRBJ2-1; a weak D match, TRBD2 (5 bases). Germline CDR1 is MGHRA and CDR2 is YSYEKL. V was pared by 6 bases and J by 9 bases, with 21 bases between. This CDR3 comprises 15 residues. The CDR3 sequence: CASSEVVRERGEQFF. DNA for the CDR3: TGCGCCAGCAGTGAAGTAGTCCGGGAACGGGGTGAGCAGTTCTTC.

The gene calls are TRBV19 and TRBJ2-2; D is perhaps TRBD2 (5 bases). CDR3 length equals 15 residues. CDR1 is LNHDA and CDR2 is SQIVND in the germline V gene (reference sequence). V lost 0 bases to trimming and J lost 4 bases, with 9 bases between them. CDR3 DNA: TGTGCCAGTAGTATAGAGTTGCGGGTCACCGGGGAGCTGTTTTTT. Amino acids: CASSIELRVTGELFF.

The rearrangement uses TRBV20-1 and TRBJ1-2; tentatively, D is TRBD1 (5 bases). Looked up from germline, CDR1 is DFQATT and CDR2 is SNEGSKA (reference sequence). The CDR3 extends over 11 amino acids. This chain's CDR3 is CSGSGGYGYTF. The CDR3, as DNA: TGCAGCGGGAGTGGGGGGTATGGCTACACCTTC.

The chain carries TRBV16 and TRBJ1-1; D gene unclear. CDR1 is KGHSY, CDR2 FQNENV, per germline. The CDR3 covers 14 residues. V gave up 1 base and J gave up 1 base, with 7 bases separating them. CDR3 protein: CASSQWSGNTEAFF. The CDR3 bases are TGTGCCAGCAGCCAATGGTCAGGGAACACTGAAGCTTTCTTT.

This rearrangement joins TRBV27 to TRBJ1-4; the D is unclear. V was clipped by 4 bases and J by 0 bases, with 9 bases between them. The CDR3 contains 15 residues. CDR1 is MNHEY and CDR2 is SMNVEV in the germline V gene (reference sequence). CDR3 sequence reads: CASSWSRATNEKLFF. The CDR3 DNA reads as TGTGCCAGCAGTTGGTCCCGAGCAACTAATGAAAAACTGTTTTTT.

This chain uses TRBV11-3 with TRBJ2-1, with 9 bases fitting TRBD2. V dropped 5 bases and J dropped 7; count of bases not matched to a gene: 12. The CDR3 is 16 residues long. CDR1 is SGHNT, CDR2 YENEEA, per germline. The CDR3 region is CASSRGVAGVRNEQFF. CDR3 DNA: TGTGCCAGCAGCCGAGGGGTAGCGGGAGTAAGGAATGAGCAGTTCTTC.

This clone is a singleton in its sample. The chain uses TRBV7-9 and TRBJ2-1, with 10 positions matching TRBD1. The CDR3 spans 15 residues. The germline gives CDR1 SEHNR, CDR2 FQNEAQ (reference sequence). V trimming: 4 bases; J trimming: 5 bases; junction bases outside the gene matches: 5. The CDR3 DNA reads as TGTGCCAGCAGCTCGGGGGACAGGGGAGACAATGAGCAGTTCTTC. Translated, it gives CASSSGDRGDNEQFF.

V is TRBV11-2 and J is TRBJ2-7, with TRBD2 matching over 9 bases. The CDR3 runs to 17 residues. The germline V gene has CDR1 SGHAT and CDR2 FQNNGV. V shed 0 bases, J shed 5 bases, and the junction held 11 bases outside the gene matches. CDR3 amino acids: CASSLDRSSGRRNEQYF. The DNA of the CDR3 is TGTGCCAGCAGCTTAGATCGGAGTAGCGGGAGAAGGAACGAGCAGTACTTC.

The gene calls are TRBV7-3 and TRBJ1-1, with 9 nucleotides matching TRBD1. This CDR3 comprises 13 residues. The germline V gene encodes CDR1 SGHTA and CDR2 FQGTGA. V trimming: 4 bases; J trimming: 5 bases; junction bases outside the gene matches: 2. CDR3 in DNA: TGTGCCAGCAGCTCACAGGGGGCGACTGAAGCTTTCTTT. Translated, it gives CASSSQGATEAFF.

The rearrangement joins TRBV6-5 to TRBJ1-4; no clear D. V was shortened by 6 bases and J by 4 bases, with 12 bases between the two germline ends. CDR3 length: 14 residues. Germline-derived CDR1 and CDR2 are MNHEY and SVGAGI. CDR3 loop: CASSFRERNEKLFF. CDR3 DNA sequence: TGTGCCAGCAGCTTCCGGGAGCGTAATGAAAAACTGTTTTTT.

The chain combines TRBV6-1 with TRBJ2-5; D uncertain. Germline V gives CDR1 MNHNS, CDR2 SASEGT. V was shortened by 11 bases and J by 3 bases, with 13 bases between the two germline ends. The CDR3 has 12 residues. This chain's CDR3 is CAGGKREETQYF. DNA of the CDR3: TGTGCCGGCGGCAAACGAGAAGAGACCCAGTACTTC.

The J gene is TRBJ1-2, the V gene TRBV5-1; 9 positions agree with TRBD1. Germline CDR1 and CDR2: SGHRS and YFSETQ. V shed 2 bases, J shed 5 bases, and the junction held 13 bases outside the gene matches. This CDR3 is built from 17 residues. This chain's CDR3 is CASSFLYGTGIDYGYTF. The CDR3 DNA follows: TGCGCCAGCAGCTTTCTTTATGGGACAGGGATTGATTATGGCTACACCTTC.

This clone was seen a handful of times. The chain uses TRBV30 and TRBJ1-1; D unresolved. The CDR3 extends over 14 amino acids. The ends were cut back, 2 bases at V and 6 bases at J, with 16 bases in the middle. Per germline, CDR1 GTSNPN and CDR2 SVGIG (reference sequence). CDR3 sequence (DNA): TGTGCCTGGAGTCCCATCCGGGGTGGCGCTGAAGCTTTCTTT. This codes for CAWSPIRGGAEAFF.

The chain recombines TRBV7-9 with TRBJ2-3; the D gene is possibly TRBD1 (5 bases). V lost 5 bases to trimming and J lost 2 bases, with 20 bases between them. The CDR3 runs 17 residues. CDR1 is SEHNR, CDR2 FQNEAQ, per germline (reference sequence). The CDR3 loop reads CASSQGPRQGSTDTQYF. CDR3 nucleotides: TGTGCCAGCAGCCAGGGCCCCCGCCAGGGATCCACAGATACGCAGTATTTT.

The chain uses TRBV18 and TRBJ2-5; possible D gene TRBD1, 6 bases. Germline values: CDR1 KGHSH, CDR2 LQKENI. V lost 2 bases to trimming and J lost 0 bases, with 16 bases between them. The CDR3 is made up of 17 amino acids. The CDR3 sequence: CASSPGAGGEDQETQYF. The CDR3 nucleotides read TGTGCCAGCTCACCAGGGGCTGGGGGCGAGGACCAAGAGACCCAGTACTTC.

The chain has TRBV18 and TRBJ1-1; D call uncertain. The V and J ends lost 3 bases and 1 base respectively, with 6 bases between them. The CDR3 has 13 amino acids. Germline CDR1 and CDR2: KGHSH and LQKENI. CDR3 sequence reads: CASSPTGNTEAFF. The CDR3 bases are TGTGCCAGCTCACCGACGGGGAACACTGAAGCTTTCTTT.

V gene TRBV5-1 combines with J gene TRBJ2-5; no clear D gene. Trimming left V 0 bases short and J 4 bases short, with 7 bases between. The germline CDR1 and CDR2 sequences are SGHRS and YFSETQ. The length of the CDR3 is 13 residues. The CDR3 protein is CASSLDAVETQYF. CDR3 DNA sequence: TGCGCCAGCAGCTTGGATGCGGTAGAGACCCAGTACTTC. Full variable domain (missing parts from reference TRBV5-1 and TRBJ2-5): KAGVTQTPRYLIKTRGQQVTLSCSPISGHRSVSWYQQTPGQGLQFLFEYFSETQRNKGNFPGRFSGRQFSNSRSEMNVSTLELGDSALYLCASSLDAVETQYFGPGTRLLVL.

This chain uses TRBV28 with TRBJ1-1, with 8 bases matching TRBD1. Germline V lookup: CDR1 MDHEN, CDR2 SYDVKM. V shed 4 bases and J 0 bases; nucleotides not matched to a gene: 7. The CDR3 has 16 amino acids. This CDR3 reads CASSSTDRVLNTEAFF. For the CDR3, the DNA is TGTGCCAGCAGTTCTACGGACAGGGTATTGAACACTGAAGCTTTCTTT.

V and J are TRBV5-4 and TRBJ2-3; 7 bases map to TRBD2. The junction had 3 bases not matched to a gene; V was cut back by 3 bases and J by 2 bases. Germline V gives CDR1 SGHNT, CDR2 YYREEE (reference sequence). CDR3 size: 14 residues. This chain's CDR3 is CASSSQRDTDTQYF. The CDR3 nucleotides are TGTGCCAGCAGCTCGCAGCGGGACACAGATACGCAGTATTTT. Based on the CDR3 plus reference TRBV5-4 and TRBJ2-3, the full variable domain is ETGVTQSPTHLIKTRGQQVTLRCSSQSGHNTVSWYQQALGQGPQFIFQYYREEENGRGNFPPRFSGLQFPNYSSELNVNALELDDSALYLCASSSQRDTDTQYFGPGTRLTVL.